Listed below are T cell receptor beta chains from one sample, sequenced in a study of metastatic and nonmetastatic thyroid tumors. TCRdb recomputed clones from the PCR reads via MiXCR. The data show about 38,000 clones, with over 40% seen just once and 24% held by the top ten. The sample was tumor tissue. The receptors here all came from a male donor with papillary thyroid cancer or a benign thyroid nodule (not recorded which). Some clones in this sample may be carry-over from other donors' samples. The CDR3 runs from the conserved cysteine through the conserved F or W. A D gene is named only where the DNA matches it firmly. Size is stated for part of the rows, as once, few or many counts, or as a class when the clone is expanded.

TRBD1 . TRBJ2-1 TRBV3-1 TGTGCCAGCAGCCAAGCGGGGACAGAGCTCGATGAGCAGTTCTTC CASSQAGTELDEQFF
TRBD2 . TRBJ2-4 TRBV20-1 TGCAGTGCTAGAGACTCTAGCGGGAGAACCAAAAACATTCAGTACTTC CSARDSSGRTKNIQYF
TRBD1 . TRBJ1-2 TRBV20-1 TGCAGTGCAAGCGGGACAGGGTCATGGGGCTACACCTTC CSASGTGSWGYTF
TRBD2 medium-sized TRBJ2-7 TRBV5-1 TGCGCCAGCAGCTGGGGACTAGTTCGGGACGAGCAGTACTTC CASSWGLVRDEQYF
. . TRBJ2-2 TRBV6-1 TGTGCCACTGGTGGAGGCAAAGAGGCCGGGGAGCTGTTTTTT CATGGGKEAGELFF
TRBD2 . TRBJ2-1 TRBV20-1 TGCAGTGAGAATAGCGGGACCTATGAGCAGTTCTTC CSENSGTYEQFF
. . TRBJ1-2 TRBV7-8 TGTGCCAGCAGCTTAGCGCAACAGGGCAACTATGGCTACACCTTC CASSLAQQGNYGYTF
. . TRBJ2-7 TRBV6-1 TGTGCCAGCAGTAGCACCGGGACGGGCTCCTACGAGCAGTACTTC CASSSTGTGSYEQYF
TRBD2 . TRBJ2-7 TRBV6-1 TGTGCCAGCAGTGACGGGGGGGTCACTGGTGTATCCGAGCAGTACTTC CASSDGGVTGVSEQYF
. . TRBJ2-5 TRBV28 TGTGCCAGCAGTTCTGCTCGGACCCAGTACTTC CASSSARTQYF
. . TRBJ2-7 TRBV6-1 TGTGCCTGTAGGTCAAACTACGAGCAGTACTTC CACRSNYEQYF
TRBD1 . TRBJ1-2 TRBV6-1 TGTGCCAGCAGTCCACGACAGGGGGCAAGCTATGGCTACACCTTC CASSPRQGASYGYTF
. few TRBJ2-5 TRBV27 TGTGCCAGCAGTTTATCGATGGGGGAGACCCAGTACTTC CASSLSMGETQYF
TRBD1 few TRBJ1-5 TRBV6-1 TGTGCCAGCCGAATTCAGGGGGGCAATCAGCCCCAGCATTTT CASRIQGGNQPQHF
. . TRBJ2-7 TRBV7-8 TGTGCCAGCAGCTTAGGGGTAGGGGCTACCTACGAGCAGTACTTC CASSLGVGATYEQYF
. . TRBJ1-3 TRBV6-2/TRBV6-3 TGTGCCAGCAGTTACGCCCAAAAGGGGGGAAGGGACACCATATATTTT CASSYAQKGGRDTIYF
TRBD1 . TRBJ2-7 TRBV9 TGTGCCAGCAGCGGCCGGGACAGCTCCTACGAGCAGTACTTC CASSGRDSSYEQYF
TRBD2 medium-sized TRBJ2-7 TRBV27 TGTGCCAGCAGTTTTGGGGAGGGCTCCTACGAGCAGTACTTC CASSFGEGSYEQYF
. medium-sized TRBJ2-1 TRBV7-6 TGTGCCAGCTCGGGATTCCGAGGGGGTGAGCAGTTCTTC CASSGFRGGEQFF
. few TRBJ1-4 TRBV12-3/TRBV12-4 TGTGCCAGCACCTCGGACAACGGTGCGGTGAAACTGTTTTTT CASTSDNGAVKLFF
. few TRBJ2-7 TRBV9 TGTGCCAGCAGCCCCTCACGCGGGATACGCGAGCAGTACTTC CASSPSRGIREQYF
. . TRBJ1-2 TRBV30 TGTGCCTGGGAACTTGCGGGTGGCTACACCTTC CAWELAGGYTF
. few TRBJ1-2 TRBV6-5 TGTGCCAGCAGTTACCGGGACAACTATGGCTACACCTTC CASSYRDNYGYTF
TRBD2 . TRBJ2-7 TRBV9 TGTGCCAGCACCGTGGGCGGGAGCTCCTACGAGCAGTACTTC CASTVGGSSYEQYF
. . TRBJ2-2 TRBV3-1 TGTGCCAGCAGCCAAGTATCCCTGGATATAAACACCGGGGAGCTGTTTTTT CASSQVSLDINTGELFF
. . TRBJ1-3 TRBV2 TGTGCCAGCAGTGAAGCTGTGGGCACCATATATTTT CASSEAVGTIYF
. . TRBJ2-7 TRBV4-1 TGCGCCAGCAGCCAAGATTGGGGGCCCTCTCCGTCGCAGTACTTC CASSQDWGPSPSQYF
. few TRBJ2-7 TRBV2 TGTGCCAGCAGTGCTACTACCTACGAGCAGTACTTC CASSATTYEQYF
. . TRBJ1-4 TRBV4-1 TGCGCCAGCAGCCAGGACAGACCTAATGAAAAACTGTTTTTT CASSQDRPNEKLFF
. . TRBJ2-5 TRBV27 TGTGCCAGCAGTTTAGCACGTGGAGAGACCCAGTACTTC CASSLARGETQYF
. . TRBJ1-2 TRBV20-1 TGCAGTGCTAGTGCCAGACACATAGTCTATGGCTACACCTTC CSASARHIVYGYTF
. . TRBJ1-1 TRBV18 TGTGCCAGCTCACAGGGGCGGGACACTGAAGCTTTCTTT CASSQGRDTEAFF
. . TRBJ1-5 TRBV19 TGTGCCAGTAGTATAGACGGACAGCCCAGAGGTCAGCCCCAGCATTTT CASSIDGQPRGQPQHF
. . TRBJ1-1 TRBV9 TGTGCCAGCAGCTTAGGTGGGGTTACTGAAGCTTTCTTT CASSLGGVTEAFF
TRBD2 . TRBJ2-1 TRBV9 TGTGCCAGCAGCAAAACTAGCGGTAACAATGAGCAGTTCTTC CASSKTSGNNEQFF
TRBD1 few TRBJ2-1 TRBV6-1 TGTGCCGCAAAAGTGCCGACAGGGGAAAATGAGCAGTTCTTC CAAKVPTGENEQFF
. . TRBJ2-2 TRBV24-1 TGTGCCACTTCGACTAGTGAGAACACCGGGGAGCTGTTTTTT CATSTSENTGELFF
TRBD1 . TRBJ2-2 TRBV28 TGTGCCAGCAGAACCGGGACAGGCGTGACCGGGGAGCTGTTTTTT CASRTGTGVTGELFF
TRBD1 few TRBJ2-3 TRBV19 TGTGCCAGTAGTCTGGGCGGACAGGGACTAGATACGCAGTATTTT CASSLGGQGLDTQYF
TRBD1 few TRBJ2-3 TRBV12-3/TRBV12-4 TGTGCCAGCAGCCGGGGACAGGGCACAGATACGCAGTATTTT CASSRGQGTDTQYF
TRBD1 once TRBJ2-7 TRBV7-2 TGTGCCAGCAGCTTTCAAGGGGGCGCCGCCTACGAGCAGTACTTC CASSFQGGAAYEQYF
TRBD1 few TRBJ1-2 TRBV28 TGTGCCAGCAGTCTGAGGGACAGGACAAAAAATGGCTACACCTTC CASSLRDRTKNGYTF
TRBD1 few TRBJ2-6 TRBV27 TGTGCGACCGGGACAGGAAGCTCTGGGGCCAACGTCCTGACTTTC CATGTGSSGANVLTF
. few TRBJ1-1 TRBV10-1 TGCGCCAGCAGTGAATCAGGGGCGAACACTGAAGCTTTCTTT CASSESGANTEAFF
. once TRBJ2-7 TRBV5-1 TGCGCCAGCAGCTTGGCGTTGGGGGCCCACGGGGAGCAGTACTTC CASSLALGAHGEQYF
. many TRBJ2-7 TRBV27 TGTGCCAGCAGTAGCGGGACGGACAGATACGAGCAGTACTTC CASSSGTDRYEQYF
TRBD1 . TRBJ1-1 TRBV3-1 TGTGCCAGCAGCCTCAGGACAGGGGTGAACACTGAAGCTTTCTTT CASSLRTGVNTEAFF
. once TRBJ2-7 TRBV5-1 TGCGCCAGCAGCTTGGCCGCCGGCATCTCCTACGAGCAGTACTTC CASSLAAGISYEQYF
. . TRBJ1-6 TRBV11-2 TGTGCCAGCAGCTTAGTGGCTCTAAATTCACCCCTCCACTTT CASSLVALNSPLHF
TRBD2 . TRBJ2-7 TRBV7-8 TGTGCCAGCAGCCACCAGGGACTAGCGGGTTCCTACGAGCAGTACTTC CASSHQGLAGSYEQYF
TRBD2 . TRBJ2-7 TRBV11-2 TGTGCCAGCAGCAGGACCGGGACTAGCGGGAGCGAGCAGTACTTC CASSRTGTSGSEQYF
TRBD2 . TRBJ2-1 TRBV10-2 TGCGCCAGCTTCCACGGGGGGGCTGAGCAGTTCTTC CASFHGGAEQFF
TRBD2 . TRBJ2-7 TRBV11-2 TGTGCCAGCACCCTACTAGCGGGGGGGACCTACGAGCAGTACTTC CASTLLAGGTYEQYF